Here is one T cell receptor (beta chain) with its context. Its antigen is not identified. The data derive from a study of shared clonotypes between healthy human individuals. Regarding the study as a whole: Sampling was confined to blood; repertoires within tissues likely differ.

Original handling: Junction-only immunoSEQ sequences carried no quality scores, so filtering differed. The repertoire was sequenced with immunoSEQ multiplex PCR; TCRdb's copy has only in-frame clones and lacks some. For V, J and clone size, that table is used; D and trimming come from the DNA. The data contain nearly 750,000 clones, roughly two thirds of them singletons. In the CD4+ fraction, cells were divided into CD45RA+ naive and CD45RA-negative memory subsets. This clonotype was obtained from a young woman in good health. Sequenced material: memory CD4+ T cells sorted from blood. The subset is: CD45RA-negative fraction.

The CDR3 region has the DNA TGTGCCAGCAGCCCCAGGGGGGGCCTGGACAATGAGCAGTTCTTC. This sequence encodes CASSPRGGLDNEQFF. The chain employs TRBV7-8 and TRBJ2-1, with D perhaps being TRBD1 or TRBD2 (7 bases each). V dropped 5 bases and J dropped 5 bases, with 16 bases sitting between them. Germline loops: CDR1 SGHVS, CDR2 FQNEAQ. The CDR3 totals 15 residues.